The present TCR beta chain was sequenced within a study of T cells after yellow fever vaccination. Overall study: SMART-Seq v4 Ultra Low Input served to prepare low-cell-number fractions. The study's findings and limits: Boosting was followed by the reappearance of most primary-vaccination clones (roughly 95% CD4, 70% to 90% CD8). A weaker but faster secondary response was observed, peaking on day 5 versus 15.

MiXCR was run by TCRdb on the 5' RACE reads, yielding one entry per CDR3 protein. The sample holds about 550,000 distinct CDR3 sequences; 15% to 20% are singletons and the top ten take roughly 13%. A note on this clonotype: Its target is unknown.

CDR3 length: 15 amino acids. The germline CDR1 and CDR2 sequences are SGHTA and FQGNSA. V shed 4 bases and J shed 4 bases, with 14 bases lying between them. This sample comprised PBMCs, obtained 15 days after the yellow fever booster vaccination. The rearrangement uses TRBV7-2 and TRBJ2-1; D possibly corresponds to TRBD2 (5 bases). The sequence was obtained from a man aged 25 to 45 who received the YFV17D yellow fever vaccine. CDR3 DNA sequence: TGTGCCAGCAGCTCCGGGGTGGCGGCGTACAATGAGCAGTTCTTC. The encoded protein is CASSSGVAAYNEQFF. The full variable domain, its missing parts supplied by reference TRBV7-2 and TRBJ2-1, is GAGVSQSPSNKVTEKGKDVELRCDPISGHTALYWYRQSLGQGLEFLIYFQGNSAPDKSGLPSDRFSAERTGGSVSTLTIQRTQQEDSAVYLCASSSGVAAYNEQFFGPGTRLTVL.